Included here is one T cell receptor (beta chain) sequence, with context. Its antigen is undetermined. The data derive from a study of cytomegalovirus exposure and HLA in healthy donors. Whole-study results and caveats: Available immune exposure information was restricted to CMV serostatus only.

This CDR3 is 14 amino acids long. The germline gives CDR1 SGHRS, CDR2 YFSETQ. Trimming cost V 4 bases and J 0 bases; bases outside gene matches: 2. Both 60 Vbeta primers and 13 Jbeta primers went into the PCR. Generated by immunoSEQ multiplex PCR, the TCRdb table keeps only in-frame clones and is missing some. The sample holds around 190,000 clones, around three quarters seen once. The sequence came from a woman in her forties in good health and CMV-seronegative. The chain employs TRBV5-1 and TRBJ2-3, with 7 positions matching TRBD1. The specimen was PBMCs. CDR3 residues: CASSRDRSTDTQYF. The CDR3 DNA is TGCGCCAGCAGCCGGGACAGAAGCACAGATACGCAGTATTTT.